Shown below are 20 T cell receptor beta chains from a single sample sequenced in a study of blood T cell repertoires in COVID-19. Only in-frame clones appear in the TCRdb table, and some are missing; sequencing was by immunoSEQ multiplex PCR. The sample yields 200,000 to 250,000 clones, 75% to 90% seen once. The specimen sequenced was peripheral blood. Source of these receptors: a woman aged 25 to 39 who had recovered from COVID-19.

The chain has TRBV5-1 and TRBJ2-1; 11 positions agree with TRBD2. This CDR3 is built from 14 residues. Germline assignment: CDR1 SGHRS and CDR2 YFSETQ. J was trimmed by 6 bases and V by 6 bases; bases with no gene match: 5. The chain's CDR3 is CASTSSGRINEQFF. The CDR3 bases are TGCGCCAGCACCTCTAGCGGGAGGATCAATGAGCAGTTCTTC.

The J gene is TRBJ2-5, the V gene TRBV11-2; the match to TRBD2 covers 8 bases. Germline V CDR1 and CDR2: SGHAT, FQNNGV. V shed 5 bases and J 7 bases; nucleotides not matched to a gene: 9. The CDR3 covers 14 residues. The CDR3 DNA reads as TGTGCCAGCAGCACCACGGGGGGGAGGGTGACCCAGTACTTC. This translates into CASSTTGGRVTQYF. The variable domain in full, completed from reference TRBV11-2 and TRBJ2-5, reads EAGVAQSPRYKIIEKRQSVAFWCNPISGHATLYWYQQILGQGPKLLIQFQNNGVVDDSQLPKDRFSAERLKGVDSTLKIQPAKLEDSAVYLCASSTTGGRVTQYFGPGTRLLVL.

The chain combines TRBV15 with TRBJ1-5; maybe TRBD1 (5 bases). The germline V gene encodes CDR1 LNHNV and CDR2 YYDKDF (reference sequence). V dropped 0 bases and J dropped 3 bases, with 12 bases sitting between them. The CDR3 has 16 amino acids. The CDR3 coding sequence is TGTGCCACCAGCAGAGATTTGGGGCCACCCAATCAGCCCCAGCATTTT. Its protein product is CATSRDLGPPNQPQHF.

As DNA, the CDR3 is TGCGCCAGCAGCCAAGTCCCTTACAATGAGCAGTTCTTC. Translated: CASSQVPYNEQFF. The genes are TRBV4-1 and TRBJ2-1; D gene ambiguous. This CDR3 has 13 residues. CDR1 is MGHRA, CDR2 YSYEKL, per germline. Trimming cost V 1 base and J 4 bases, with 5 bases left between them.

The rearrangement joins TRBV6-2 or TRBV6-3 to TRBJ2-5; D remains ambiguous. V lost 3 bases, J lost 4 bases, and 15 bases lay in between. The CDR3 covers 15 residues. The germline gives CDR1 MNHEY, CDR2 SVGEGT. CDR3 protein: CASSYLGWSPETQYF. In DNA form, the CDR3 reads TGTGCCAGCAGTTATTTGGGCTGGTCCCCAGAGACCCAGTACTTC.

V gene TRBV19 combines with J gene TRBJ1-2; 10 bases are shared with TRBD1. The trim removed 9 bases at V and 8 bases at J, leaving 12 bases unmatched. CDR1 LNHDA and CDR2 SQIVND come from the germline V gene (reference sequence). The CDR3 loop spans 14 amino acids. The chain's CDR3 is CASKPGQGPVGYTF. In DNA, the CDR3 is TGTGCCAGCAAACCGGGACAGGGGCCGGTGGGCTACACCTTC. Full variable domain (rest looked up from reference TRBV19 and TRBJ1-2): DGGITQSPKYLFRKEGQNVTLSCEQNLNHDAMYWYRQDPGQGLRLIYYSQIVNDFQKGDIAEGYSVSREKKESFPLTVTSAQKNPTAFYLCASKPGQGPVGYTFGSGTRLTVV.

This chain joins TRBV5-1 and TRBJ1-1; D call uncertain. Germline CDR1 reads SGHRS; CDR2 reads YFSETQ. This CDR3 has 13 amino acids. V was shortened by 6 bases and J by 6 bases, with 15 bases between the two germline ends. This CDR3 reads CASKESPLAEAFF. For the CDR3, the DNA is TGCGCCAGCAAGGAGTCACCCCTAGCTGAAGCTTTCTTT.

About this clone itself: Compared with germline, one end of the junction differs, possibly owing to a read error. The rearrangement links TRBV13 to TRBJ2-3; D might be TRBD2 (6 bases). The CDR3 sequence is 16 residues long. CDR1 is PRHDT, CDR2 FYEKMQ, per germline (reference sequence). The CDR3 here is CASSLPGRTSTDTQYF. DNA of the CDR3: TGTGCCAGCAGCTTACCGGGCAGAACTAGCACAGACACGCAGTATTTT.

This sequence joins TRBV2 and TRBJ1-1; tentatively, D is TRBD1 (5 bases). The germline V gene has CDR1 SNHLY and CDR2 FYNNEI. CDR3 length: 12 amino acids. V was pared by 4 bases and J by 7 bases, with 10 bases between. This chain's CDR3 is CASSVGHLEAFF. The CDR3 DNA reads as TGTGCCAGCAGTGTTGGACACCTTGAAGCTTTCTTT. The full variable domain, with the rest looked up from reference TRBV2 and TRBJ1-1, is EPEVTQTPSHQVTQMGQEVILRCVPISNHLYFYWYRQILGQKVEFLVSFYNNEISEKSEIFDDQFSVERPDGSNFTLKIRSTKLEDSAMYFCASSVGHLEAFFGQGTRLTVV.

J is TRBJ1-5 and V is TRBV3-1 (or the pseudogene TRBV3-2); unclear D gene. The CDR3 length is 14 residues. The V end was cut by 1 base, the J end by 6 bases, with 10 bases between. The germline V gene has CDR1 LGHDT and CDR2 YNNKEL (reference sequence). This chain's CDR3 is CASSQGRWAQPQHF. The CDR3 DNA follows: TGTGCCAGCAGCCAAGGGCGATGGGCTCAGCCCCAGCATTTT.

The V and J genes are TRBV9 and TRBJ1-1, with TRBD1 identical over 7 bases. The germline CDR1 and CDR2 sequences are SGDLS and YYNGEE. The CDR3 has 17 residues. Germline trimming cut 1 base from V and 2 bases from J; bases unmatched to any gene: 11. CDR3 DNA: TGTGCCAGCAGCGTATGGGGCAGGGGGTTGAAAAACACTGAAGCTTTCTTT. Translated: CASSVWGRGLKNTEAFF.

J is TRBJ1-4 and V is TRBV24-1; D ambiguous. Germline values: CDR1 KGHDR, CDR2 SFDVKD. This CDR3 spans 13 amino acids. The V gene lost 8 bases and the J gene lost 4 bases, with 10 bases spanning the gap. CDR3 sequence reads: CATTRESNEKLFF. The CDR3 DNA sequence: TGTGCCACCACTAGGGAGAGTAATGAAAAACTGTTTTTT.

The chain recombines TRBV2 with TRBJ2-7; no firm D call. CDR1 is SNHLY, CDR2 FYNNEI, per germline. With 2 bases removed from V and 6 bases from J, the gap between germline ends came to 11 bases. There are 13 residues in the CDR3. CDR3 in DNA: TGTGCCAGCAGTGAAACGAGTCCGGGCGAGCAGTACTTC. This codes for CASSETSPGEQYF.

The chain carries TRBV5-1 and TRBJ2-3; tentative D call: TRBD2 (5 bases). V was pared by 8 bases and J by 5 bases, with 12 bases between. Germline CDR1 SGHRS, CDR2 YFSETQ. The length of the CDR3 is 12 residues. As DNA, the CDR3 is TGCGCCAGTTTCCGTGAGGGAGATACGCAGTATTTT. This codes for CASFREGDTQYF.

The chain couples TRBV3-1 (or the pseudogene TRBV3-2) to TRBJ1-2; D remains ambiguous. CDR1 LGHDT and CDR2 YNNKEL come from the germline V gene (reference sequence). The V gene lost 3 bases and the J gene lost 8 bases, with 13 bases spanning the gap. The CDR3 runs to 13 residues. CDR3 amino acids: CASSHPLNEGYTF. DNA of the CDR3: TGTGCCAGCAGCCATCCATTAAATGAGGGCTACACCTTC.

Only a few counts were recorded for this clone. The V call is TRBV18, the J call TRBJ2-7; 7 nucleotides align to TRBD1. The CDR3 runs 14 residues. Germline V CDR1 and CDR2: KGHSH, LQKENI. V was pared by 2 bases and J by 3 bases, with 4 bases of the junction left unmatched. The chain's CDR3 is CASSPTGTDYEQYF. The DNA for the CDR3 is TGTGCCAGCTCACCAACCGGGACAGACTACGAGCAGTACTTC.

The chain couples TRBV14 to TRBJ2-5; a weak D match, TRBD2 (6 bases). Germline V gene sequence: CDR1 SGHDN, CDR2 FVKESK. CDR3 length: 15 amino acids. The V and J ends lost 4 bases and 6 bases respectively, with 18 bases between them. In DNA form, the CDR3 reads TGTGCCAGCAGCCCCCAAGGAACTAGCCGAAAGACCCAGTACTTC. It translates to CASSPQGTSRKTQYF.

This chain links TRBV7-7 with TRBJ2-5; tentative D call: TRBD2 (6 bases). Germline CDR1 reads SSHAT; CDR2 reads FNYEAQ (reference sequence). V was pared by 4 bases and J by 3 bases, with 9 bases between. The CDR3 extends over 13 amino acids. CDR3 protein: CASSSGLEETQYF. CDR3 nucleotides: TGTGCCAGCAGCTCGGGACTGGAAGAGACCCAGTACTTC.

This clone has more than one count but fewer than ten. The chain couples TRBV19 to TRBJ1-4, with D possibly matching TRBD1 (6 bases). Trimming pared 6 bases from V and 0 bases from J, leaving 11 bases between. The germline V gene has CDR1 LNHDA and CDR2 SQIVND (reference sequence). This CDR3 spans 15 amino acids. CDR3 bases: TGTGCCAGTAGAAGGACAGATGCAACTAATGAAAAACTGTTTTTT. As protein: CASRRTDATNEKLFF.

The chain joins TRBV20-1 to TRBJ2-7; possible D gene TRBD2, 5 bases. The CDR3 totals 14 residues. The ends were cut back, 3 bases at V and 2 bases at J, with 14 bases in the middle. Germline V gives CDR1 DFQATT, CDR2 SNEGSKA (reference sequence). The CDR3 spells CSASDPGLAYEQYF. Written as DNA, the CDR3 is TGCAGTGCTAGTGATCCAGGACTTGCCTACGAGCAGTACTTC.